The 25 T cell receptor beta chains in this list originate from one sample, sequenced in a study of blood T cell repertoires in COVID-19. TCRdb's copy holds only in-frame clones and misses some; the assay was immunoSEQ multiplex PCR. The table has 350,000 to 500,000 clones, about 88% seen once. Input material: PBMCs or T cells enriched from blood (not recorded which). The receptors here all came from a woman under 30 who had been exposed to COVID-19.

The chain recombines TRBV21-1 with TRBJ2-6; whether TRBD2, the table's D call, matches the DNA was not checked. TRBV21-1 constitutes a pseudogene. CDR3 length: 14 amino acids. The CDR3 coding sequence is TGTGCCAGCATCATAAAGCCTGGGGCCAACGTCCTGACTTTC. It specifies CASIIKPGANVLTF.

V is TRBV6-1 and J is TRBJ2-4, with a weak D call TRBD2 (6 bases). The CDR3 is made up of 17 amino acids. The germline V gene has CDR1 MNHNS and CDR2 SASEGT. V dropped 2 bases and J dropped 0 bases, with 14 bases sitting between them. The CDR3 DNA is TGTGCCAGCAGTGAATTCTTGGGGGGACTAGCCAAAAACATTCAGTACTTC. Translated: CASSEFLGGLAKNIQYF.

This clone was seen only once. The chain employs TRBV5-6 and TRBJ1-6; D might be TRBD1 (5 bases). Germline values: CDR1 SGHDT, CDR2 YYEEEE. Trimming left V 2 bases short and J 5 bases short, with 14 bases between. The CDR3 is made up of 16 amino acids. The CDR3 nucleotides read TGTGCCAGCAGCTTCCGCAGCTGGGGGGATAATTCACCCCTCCACTTT. Translated: CASSFRSWGDNSPLHF. The full variable domain, with the rest looked up from reference TRBV5-6 and TRBJ1-6, is DAGVTQSPTHLIKTRGQQVTLRCSPKSGHDTVSWYQQALGQGPQFIFQYYEEEERQRGNFPDRFSGHQFPNYSSELNVNALLLGDSALYLCASSFRSWGDNSPLHFGNGTRLTVT.

This clone came up once. This chain links TRBV7-8 with TRBJ1-2; 8 bases match TRBD1. Germline loops: CDR1 SGHVS, CDR2 FQNEAQ. Trimming took 3 bases from V and 7 from J; bases not matched to a gene: 10. The CDR3 is 15 residues long. CDR3 region: CASSLTGEGRGGYTF. For the CDR3, the DNA is TGTGCCAGCAGCTTGACAGGGGAGGGACGTGGTGGCTACACCTTC.

The gene calls are TRBV3-1 (or the pseudogene TRBV3-2) and TRBJ2-7, with D possibly being TRBD1 (6 bases). Trimming pared 4 bases from V and 2 bases from J, leaving 9 bases between. CDR1 and CDR2 from the germline V gene are LGHDT and YNNKEL (reference sequence). The CDR3 spans 13 residues. This CDR3 reads CASSLTGTYEQYF. The CDR3 nucleotides read TGTGCCAGCAGCCTGACAGGAACCTACGAGCAGTACTTC.

The genes are TRBV7-6 and TRBJ2-7; D remains unclear. Trimming stripped 2 bases from V and 2 bases from J, with 10 bases between. Germline CDR1 is SGHVS and CDR2 is FNYEAQ. The CDR3 loop spans 14 amino acids. CDR3 DNA sequence: TGTGCCAGCAGCTTACTAGGAGTAACCTACGAGCAGTACTTC. It translates to CASSLLGVTYEQYF.

The chain couples TRBV9 to TRBJ2-3; tentatively, D is TRBD2 (7 bases). CDR3 length equals 15 residues. V was clipped by 0 bases and J by 2 bases, with 10 bases between them. The germline V gene has CDR1 SGDLS and CDR2 YYNGEE. In DNA, the CDR3 is TGTGCCAGCAGCGTAGAGGGGGGGCTCACAGATACGCAGTATTTT. Translation: CASSVEGGLTDTQYF.

This clone was observed once. The rearrangement uses TRBV18 and TRBJ2-7; D uncertain. CDR3 size: 13 residues. Trimming stripped 6 bases from V and 0 bases from J, with 9 bases between. Germline V CDR1 and CDR2: KGHSH, LQKENI. The CDR3 protein is CASSELISYEQYF. Here the CDR3 DNA reads TGTGCCAGCTCTGAACTAATCTCCTACGAGCAGTACTTC.

For this clone: Different DNA sequences within this sample yield the same CDR3. V and J are TRBV9 and TRBJ2-2, with D hard to call. Germline CDR1 reads SGDLS; CDR2 reads YYNGEE. The CDR3 length is 12 residues. Trimming shortened V by 2 bases and J by 4 bases, and 3 bases separated the two germline ends. CDR3 sequence (DNA): TGTGCCAGCAGCGTTAGCACCGGGGAGCTGTTTTTT. Translating it yields CASSVSTGELFF.

The chain combines TRBV24-1 with TRBJ2-1, with 8 bases lining up with TRBD1. The J segment lost 0 bases and the V segment lost 4 bases, leaving 7 bases of the junction unmatched. Per the germline V gene, CDR1 is KGHDR and CDR2 is SFDVKD. The CDR3 runs 17 residues. This CDR3 is CATSDQDRASSYNEQFF. The CDR3 DNA follows: TGTGCCACCAGTGACCAGGACAGGGCAAGCTCCTACAATGAGCAGTTCTTC.

This clone was found a few times. The chain recombines TRBV7-2 with TRBJ2-2; D not certain. CDR1 is SGHTA and CDR2 is FQGNSA in the germline V gene. The V gene lost 1 base and the J gene lost 3 bases, with 12 bases spanning the gap. The CDR3 has 16 amino acids. CDR3 coding DNA: TGTGCCAGCAGCTTAGTTTTGGGTAGCTACACCGGGGAGCTGTTTTTT. Translating gives CASSLVLGSYTGELFF.

The chain uses TRBV6-5 and TRBJ1-3, with a weak D call TRBD1 (6 bases). V was shortened by 6 bases and J by 2 bases, with 11 bases between the two germline ends. Per the germline V gene, CDR1 is MNHEY and CDR2 is SVGAGI. The CDR3 length is 14 residues. The CDR3 DNA is TGTGCCAGCAGCAAAACAGGGACTGGAAACACCATATATTTT. It translates to CASSKTGTGNTIYF.

V gene TRBV4-2 combines with J gene TRBJ2-1, with TRBD2 identical over 14 bases. Trimming removed 1 base from V and 8 bases from J; junction bases left unmatched: 1. The CDR3 loop spans 15 amino acids. The germline gives CDR1 LGHNA, CDR2 YNFKEQ. Here the CDR3 reads CASSQGTSGGYEQFF. DNA for the CDR3: TGTGCCAGCAGCCAAGGGACTAGCGGGGGGTATGAGCAGTTCTTC.

V is TRBV2 and J is TRBJ2-1; 10 bases line up with TRBD2. J gave up 5 bases and V 5 bases, and 6 bases lay outside the gene matches. The CDR3 length is 15 residues. Germline CDR1 is SNHLY and CDR2 is FYNNEI. For the CDR3, the DNA is TGTGCCAGCAGTCTCCTAGCGGGAGTGAACAATGAGCAGTTCTTC. Translation gives CASSLLAGVNNEQFF.

V is TRBV5-1 and J is TRBJ2-1; TRBD2 agrees at 12 bases. Trimming cost V 0 bases and J 8 bases; bases outside gene matches: 12. This CDR3 contains 18 residues. Germline CDR1 and CDR2: SGHRS and YFSETQ. The CDR3 here is CASSLVPSGRALVYEQFF. The CDR3, as DNA: TGCGCCAGCAGCTTGGTTCCTAGCGGGAGGGCCCTCGTCTATGAGCAGTTCTTC.

V usage is TRBV9 and J usage is TRBJ2-2; 11 bases are shared with TRBD2. CDR3 length: 18 residues. Germline lookup yields CDR1 SGDLS and CDR2 YYNGEE. With V trimmed by 0 bases and J by 4 bases, 8 bases remained unmatched. CDR3 DNA: TGTGCCAGCAGCGTAGCGTTCCTAGCGGGAGGAAGCACCGGGGAGCTGTTTTTT. Amino acid sequence: CASSVAFLAGGSTGELFF.

This clone occurred a few times. The V call is TRBV4-3, the J call TRBJ1-5; 9 bases are shared with TRBD1. CDR1 is LGHNA, CDR2 YSLEER, per germline. The ends lost 3 bases at V and 4 bases at J; junction bases unmatched: 1. This CDR3 contains 14 residues. Here the CDR3 DNA reads TGCGCCAGCAGCCAGGGGACAGGGAATCAGCCCCAGCATTTT. Residues: CASSQGTGNQPQHF.

The chain combines TRBV20-1 with TRBJ1-1, with TRBD1 matching over 8 bases. The CDR3 is 13 residues long. Germline V gives CDR1 DFQATT, CDR2 SNEGSKA (reference sequence). V shed 3 bases, J shed 1 base, and the junction held 1 base outside the gene matches. CDR3 loop: CSASGTGNTEAFF. CDR3 DNA: TGCAGTGCTAGTGGGACAGGGAACACTGAAGCTTTCTTT.

The V and J genes are TRBV11-2 and TRBJ2-2; D perhaps matches TRBD2 (6 bases). The CDR3 contains 16 residues. V gave up 5 bases and J gave up 2 bases, with 15 bases separating them. The germline V gene encodes CDR1 SGHAT and CDR2 FQNNGV. This CDR3 reads CASSPGIAVNTGELFF. The CDR3 nucleotides read TGTGCCAGCAGCCCTGGGATAGCGGTTAACACCGGGGAGCTGTTTTTT.

CDR3 sequence reads: CSVGDRDRNQPQHF. The CDR3 DNA sequence: TGCAGCGTTGGGGACAGGGATCGCAATCAGCCCCAGCATTTT. The chain couples TRBV29-1 to TRBJ1-5; TRBD1 matches at 9 bases. Germline V gives CDR1 SQVTM, CDR2 ANQGSEA. This CDR3 has 14 amino acids. V shed 4 bases, J shed 2 bases, and the junction held 3 bases outside the gene matches.

This clone was seen a single time. V and J are TRBV27 and TRBJ2-1; D is possibly TRBD2 (6 bases). V was shortened by 9 bases and J by 2 bases, with 17 bases between the two germline ends. Germline assignment: CDR1 MNHEY and CDR2 SMNVEV (reference sequence). The CDR3 has 15 amino acids. Here the CDR3 DNA reads TGTGCCAGTAAGAACCGGGACTCCGCCTACAATGAGCAGTTCTTC. Amino acid sequence: CASKNRDSAYNEQFF.

In this sample, this clone turned up a few times. The chain couples TRBV27 to TRBJ1-6; D not certain. The CDR3 loop spans 17 amino acids. Trimming shortened V by 3 bases and J by 0 bases, and 12 bases separated the two germline ends. Germline CDR1 is MNHEY and CDR2 is SMNVEV (reference sequence). In DNA, the CDR3 is TGTGCCAGCAGTTTCAGGCTGGTCAGCTCCTATAATTCACCCCTCCACTTT. Its protein product is CASSFRLVSSYNSPLHF.

The rearrangement links TRBV4-1 to TRBJ2-2; 8 nucleotides agree with TRBD2. V lost 0 bases, J lost 3 bases, and 15 bases stayed unmatched. The CDR3 totals 20 residues. Germline CDR1 is MGHRA and CDR2 is YSYEKL. The CDR3 nucleotides read TGCGCCAGCAGCCAAGATTTGGGGTTTAAGCGGGAGAGGGACACCGGGGAGCTGTTTTTT. Residues: CASSQDLGFKRERDTGELFF.

This clone has only a few counts. CDR3 region: CASSQSRRLNEKLFF. The CDR3 DNA is TGCGCCAGCAGTCAATCTCGGCGGTTAAATGAAAAACTGTTTTTT. The chain combines TRBV23-1 with TRBJ1-4; D gene unclear. TRBV23-1 is treated as an ORF (open reading frame) with a function not yet certain. Deletions cut 0 bases from V and 5 bases from J, with 10 bases between. The length of the CDR3 is 15 residues.

The genes are TRBV19 and TRBJ1-1, with D perhaps matching TRBD1 (6 bases). V lost 4 bases to trimming and J lost 8 bases, with 8 bases between them. Germline CDR1 reads LNHDA; CDR2 reads SQIVND (reference sequence). CDR3 length: 11 residues. In DNA, the CDR3 is TGTGCCAGTAGTAGCGGACAGGAAGCTTTCTTT. Its protein is CASSSGQEAFF.